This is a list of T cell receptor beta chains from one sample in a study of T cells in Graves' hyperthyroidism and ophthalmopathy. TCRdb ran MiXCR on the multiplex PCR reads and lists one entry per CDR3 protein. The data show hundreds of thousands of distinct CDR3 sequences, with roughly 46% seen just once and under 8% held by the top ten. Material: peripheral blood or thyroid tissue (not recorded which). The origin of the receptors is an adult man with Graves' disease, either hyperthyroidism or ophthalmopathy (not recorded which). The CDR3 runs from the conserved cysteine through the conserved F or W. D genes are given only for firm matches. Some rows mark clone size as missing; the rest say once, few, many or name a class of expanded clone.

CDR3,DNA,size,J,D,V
CASSASRNTGELFF,TGTGCCAGCAGTGCCAGTAGGAACACCGGGGAGCTGTTTTTT,few,TRBJ2-2,NA,TRBV6-5
CASSERGQGVSTEAFF,TGTGCCAGCAGTGAGAGGGGACAGGGGGTGAGCACTGAAGCTTTCTTT,many,TRBJ1-1,TRBD1,TRBV2
CSASVDYDIYF,TGCAGTGCTAGCGTGGACTACGACATATATTTT,NA,TRBJ1-3,NA,TRBV20-1
CATSDPGTGNTGTSEKQYF,TGTGCCACCAGTGACCCTGGGACAGGAAACACCGGGACTAGCGAGAAGCAGTACTTC,NA,TRBJ2-7,TRBD2,TRBV24-1
CASSPPGMGLAGATGELFF,TGTGCCAGCAGCCCGCCCGGGATGGGACTAGCGGGGGCTACCGGGGAGCTGTTTTTT,NA,TRBJ2-2,TRBD2,TRBV7-9
CAISEPQRHGPAPLHF,TGTGCCATCAGTGAGCCCCAGAGACACGGGCCGGCACCCCTCCACTTT,NA,TRBJ1-6,NA,TRBV10-3
CAIDGSYNSPLHF,TGTGCCATCGACGGTTCCTATAATTCACCCCTCCACTTT,NA,TRBJ1-6,NA,TRBV2
CASAAGHYTGELFF,TGTGCCAGCGCAGCGGGCCATTACACCGGGGAGCTGTTTTTT,once,TRBJ2-2,NA,TRBV7-2
CSFEGGYGYTF,TGCAGCTTCGAGGGCGGCTATGGCTACACCTTC,NA,TRBJ1-2,NA,TRBV29-1
CASSDPTSWGEQYF,TGCGCCAGCAGTGACCCGACTAGCTGGGGCGAGCAGTACTTC,NA,TRBJ2-7,TRBD2,TRBV10-1
CSVDRPGRYSNQPQHF,TGCAGCGTTGATAGACCCGGCCGTTATAGCAATCAGCCCCAGCATTTT,many,TRBJ1-5,NA,TRBV29-1
CASSLITGHGYTF,TGTGCCAGCAGTTTGATAACGGGCCATGGCTACACCTTC,NA,TRBJ1-2,NA,TRBV12-3/TRBV12-4
CSADLHQETQYF,TGCAGTGCGGATTTGCACCAAGAGACCCAGTACTTC,many,TRBJ2-5,NA,TRBV20-1
CASSANPRGREYEQYF,TGTGCCAGCAGTGCCAACCCGAGGGGGCGCGAATACGAGCAGTACTTC,NA,TRBJ2-7,TRBD1,TRBV25-1
CATSPPGRGVNTGELFF,TGTGCCACCAGCCCTCCCGGGCGGGGAGTGAACACCGGGGAGCTGTTTTTT,NA,TRBJ2-2,NA,TRBV15
CSVGGTGGYTGELFF,TGCAGCGTTGGCGGGACAGGGGGGTACACCGGGGAGCTGTTTTTT,few,TRBJ2-2,TRBD1,TRBV29-1
CASSSLLGQENSPLHF,TGTGCCAGCAGTTCTCTCTTGGGACAAGAGAATTCACCCCTCCACTTT,NA,TRBJ1-6,NA,TRBV10-3
CASSVGGTGGTYGYTF,TGTGCCAGCAGCGTAGGCGGGACAGGGGGAACATATGGCTACACCTTC,NA,TRBJ1-2,TRBD1,TRBV14
CASSSWSEAAGGSYEQYF,TGTGCCAGCAGCTCTTGGAGCGAGGCAGCGGGAGGTTCCTACGAGCAGTACTTC,few,TRBJ2-7,TRBD2,TRBV7-6
CASLKGQLGNTIYF,TGTGCCAGCCTCAAGGGACAGCTTGGAAACACCATATATTTT,many,TRBJ1-3,TRBD1,TRBV2
CASSFWPGNYGYTF,TGTGCCAGCAGCTTTTGGCCCGGGAACTATGGCTACACCTTC,NA,TRBJ1-2,NA,TRBV7-3
CSATWTVAASEAFF,TGCAGTGCTACATGGACAGTGGCCGCCTCTGAAGCTTTCTTT,NA,TRBJ1-1,NA,TRBV20-1
CASSSEGSGHTYF,TGCGCCAGCAGCTCGGAAGGGAGCGGGCATACGTACTTC,many,TRBJ2-7,NA,TRBV5-1
CATSGGQGSNQPQYF,TGTGCCACCAGTGGTGGACAGGGAAGCAATCAGCCCCAGTACTTC,NA,TRBJ2-5,TRBD1,TRBV15
CSARDKGAQEPQHF,TGCAGTGCTAGAGATAAGGGGGCCCAGGAGCCCCAGCATTTT,NA,TRBJ1-5,TRBD1,TRBV20-1
CASRPTGSYEQHF,TGCGCCAGCAGGCCGACGGGCTCCTACGAGCAGCACTTC,NA,TRBJ2-7,NA,TRBV5-1
CSVVGAPGTGTYEQYF,TGCAGCGTTGTAGGAGCACCAGGGACAGGAACCTACGAGCAGTACTTC,many,TRBJ2-7,TRBD1,TRBV29-1
CASRPSTGPGTGELFF,TGTGCCAGCAGACCATCGACAGGGCCGGGCACCGGGGAGCTGTTTTTT,few,TRBJ2-2,TRBD1,TRBV25-1
CASSTGTSEGYEQYF,TGCGCCAGCAGCACCGGGACTAGCGAGGGCTACGAGCAGTACTTC,NA,TRBJ2-7,TRBD2,TRBV7-9
CSVEGQGTIEQYF,TGCAGCGTTGAAGGTCAGGGGACAATCGAGCAGTACTTC,many,TRBJ2-7,NA,TRBV29-1
CASSWTDTYEQYF,TGTGCCAGCAGCTGGACGGATACCTACGAGCAGTACTTC,NA,TRBJ2-7,NA,TRBV7-3
CASGTGGWAFF,TGTGCCAGTGGTACAGGGGGCTGGGCTTTCTTT,NA,TRBJ1-1,TRBD1,TRBV19
CASSEAETGDYGYTF,TGTGCCAGCAGTGAAGCAGAGACAGGGGACTATGGCTACACCTTC,NA,TRBJ1-2,TRBD1,TRBV2
CASSEWGSEEKLFF,TGTGCCAGCAGTGAATGGGGTTCGGAAGAAAAACTGTTTTTT,NA,TRBJ1-4,NA,TRBV25-1
CASSPIGLARTGELFF,TGTGCCAGCAGCCCAATCGGACTAGCGCGCACCGGGGAGCTGTTTTTT,NA,TRBJ2-2,TRBD2,TRBV2
CASSMPLETQYF,TGTGCCAGTAGTATGCCTCTGGAGACCCAGTACTTC,few,TRBJ2-5,NA,TRBV19
CASGAANSPLHF,TGTGCCAGTGGCGCGGCTAATTCACCCCTCCACTTT,many,TRBJ1-6,NA,TRBV5-5
CASTRGELQHF,TGTGCCAGCACAAGAGGTGAACTCCAGCATTTT,many,TRBJ1-5,NA,TRBV28
CSVGTGTEQYF,TGCAGCGTTGGGACAGGGACCGAGCAGTACTTC,once,TRBJ2-7,TRBD1,TRBV29-1
CASSNPGRLFF,TGTGCCAGTAGTAATCCCGGGCGACTGTTTTTT,many,TRBJ1-4,NA,TRBV19
CASSGTAGEKLFF,TGTGCCTCATCCGGGACAGCCGGTGAAAAACTGTTTTTT,NA,TRBJ1-4,TRBD1,TRBV7-8
CSQGQSMNTEAFF,TGCAGCCAAGGCCAGAGCATGAACACTGAAGCTTTCTTT,NA,TRBJ1-1,NA,TRBV29-1
CASRADSLEPQHF,TGTGCCAGCAGAGCCGACAGTCTTGAGCCCCAGCATTTT,NA,TRBJ1-5,NA,TRBV2
CASSLGARGGGRETQYF,TGTGCCAGCAGCTTAGGGGCGCGAGGGGGGGGCCGAGAGACCCAGTACTTC,few,TRBJ2-5,NA,TRBV11-2
CSVRWGQAFTGELFF,TGCAGCGTGCGATGGGGACAGGCCTTCACCGGGGAGCTGTTTTTT,many,TRBJ2-2,TRBD1,TRBV29-1
CASSSTGMRETQYF,TGTGCCAGCTCATCGACAGGGATGAGGGAGACCCAGTACTTC,NA,TRBJ2-5,TRBD1,TRBV9
CASSIRMGYEQYF,TGTGCCAGTAGTATCAGGATGGGGTACGAGCAGTACTTC,few,TRBJ2-7,NA,TRBV19
CASRTGAKNSPLHF,TGTGCCAGCAGGACAGGGGCAAAGAATTCACCCCTCCACTTT,NA,TRBJ1-6,TRBD1,TRBV2
CSPREDSPLHF,TGCAGCCCCAGGGAGGATTCACCCCTCCACTTT,NA,TRBJ1-6,NA,TRBV29-1
CASSPALGSEQYF,TGTGCCAGCAGCCCGGCGTTGGGATCCGAGCAGTACTTC,many,TRBJ2-7,NA,TRBV7-6
CASSESGLGEKLFF,TGTGCCAGCAGTGAATCGGGATTAGGCGAAAAACTGTTTTTT,NA,TRBJ1-4,NA,TRBV25-1
CSASSGIYGYTF,TGCAGTGCTAGTTCGGGGATTTATGGCTACACCTTC,few,TRBJ1-2,NA,TRBV20-1
CASSSSRGYGYTF,TGTGCCAGCAGCTCCTCGCGAGGGTATGGCTACACCTTC,many,TRBJ1-2,NA,TRBV7-9
CASSVGLAGGQFEQYF,TGCGCCAGCAGCGTGGGACTAGCGGGAGGACAATTCGAGCAGTACTTC,NA,TRBJ2-7,TRBD2,TRBV5-1
CASSGQAINQPQHF,TGTGCCAGTAGTGGACAGGCGATCAATCAGCCCCAGCATTTT,few,TRBJ1-5,TRBD1,TRBV19
CASHGQGLTEAFF,TGTGCCAGCCACGGACAGGGTCTCACTGAAGCTTTCTTT,NA,TRBJ1-1,TRBD1,TRBV25-1